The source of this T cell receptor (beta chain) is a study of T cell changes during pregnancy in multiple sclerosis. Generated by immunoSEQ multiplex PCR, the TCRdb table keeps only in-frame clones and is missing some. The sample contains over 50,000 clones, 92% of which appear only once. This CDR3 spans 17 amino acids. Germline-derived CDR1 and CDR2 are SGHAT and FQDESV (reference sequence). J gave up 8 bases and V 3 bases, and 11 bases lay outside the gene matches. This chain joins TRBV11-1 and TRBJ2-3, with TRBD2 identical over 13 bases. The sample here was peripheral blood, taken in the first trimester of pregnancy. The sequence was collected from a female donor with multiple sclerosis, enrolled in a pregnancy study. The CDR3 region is CASSFTSGRAGQSTQYF. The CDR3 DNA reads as TGTGCCAGCAGCTTCACTAGCGGGAGGGCCGGGCAGTCTACGCAGTATTTT. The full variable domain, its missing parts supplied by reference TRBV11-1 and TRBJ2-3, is EAEVAQSPRYKITEKSQAVAFWCDPISGHATLYWYRQILGQGPELLVQFQDESVVDDSQLPKDRFSAERLKGVDSTLKIQPAELGDSAMYLCASSFTSGRAGQSTQYFGPGTRLTVL.